These T cell receptor beta chains were read from a single sample in a study of OX40 agonist ivuxolimab in advanced cancers. Clones were read by immunoSEQ multiplex PCR, and TCRdb kept only the in-frame ones, dropping some. The table records more than 70,000 clones, about 91% of them present only once. Sequenced here: CD4+ or CD8+ T cells sorted from blood, sampled in a trial of the OX40 agonist ivuxolimab. The receptors originated from an adult with an advanced solid tumor such as melanoma, head and neck, liver or kidney cancer. Each CDR3 is given with its conserved first and last residue. Fields, in order: CDR3 length, clone size, V gene, J gene, D gene, CDR3 protein, CDR3 DNA. A D gene is named only where the DNA matches it firmly. The listing skips clone size in some rows; elsewhere it reads once, few, many or a size class.

cdr3_length: 14; clone_size: NA; v_call: TRBV28; j_call: TRBJ1-2; d_call: NA; cdr3_aa: CAISYGVANYGYTF; cdr3_nt: TGTGCCATTTCGTATGGAGTGGCTAACTATGGCTACACCTTC
cdr3_length: 15; clone_size: NA; v_call: TRBV7-9; j_call: TRBJ2-1; d_call: TRBD2; cdr3_aa: CASSLIAGGFNEQFF; cdr3_nt: TGTGCCAGCAGCTTAATAGCGGGAGGATTCAATGAGCAGTTCTTC
cdr3_length: 18; clone_size: NA; v_call: TRBV5-4; j_call: TRBJ2-2; d_call: NA; cdr3_aa: CASSPPVYGGANTGELFF; cdr3_nt: TGTGCCAGCAGCCCACCCGTCTATGGCGGGGCCAACACCGGGGAGCTGTTTTTT
cdr3_length: 11; clone_size: NA; v_call: TRBV10-3; j_call: TRBJ2-3; d_call: NA; cdr3_aa: CAILGGDTQYF; cdr3_nt: TGTGCCATCCTGGGGGGAGATACGCAGTATTTT
cdr3_length: 14; clone_size: NA; v_call: TRBV7-9; j_call: TRBJ2-6; d_call: NA; cdr3_aa: CASSPPSGANVLTF; cdr3_nt: TGTGCCAGCAGCCCCCCCTCTGGGGCCAACGTCCTGACTTTC
cdr3_length: 13; clone_size: NA; v_call: TRBV4-1; j_call: TRBJ2-3; d_call: NA; cdr3_aa: CASSQDQALTEYF; cdr3_nt: TGCGCCAGCAGCCAAGATCAGGCCCTGACGGAGTATTTT
cdr3_length: 14; clone_size: NA; v_call: TRBV11-2; j_call: TRBJ2-7; d_call: TRBD2; cdr3_aa: CASSLRGAPGEQYF; cdr3_nt: TGTGCCAGCAGCTTGCGGGGGGCTCCGGGCGAGCAGTACTTC
cdr3_length: 15; clone_size: once; v_call: TRBV27; j_call: TRBJ1-2; d_call: NA; cdr3_aa: CASSYFGGSFDGYTF; cdr3_nt: TGTGCCAGCAGTTATTTCGGGGGCTCTTTCGATGGCTACACCTTC
cdr3_length: 14; clone_size: once; v_call: TRBV6-5; j_call: TRBJ2-3; d_call: NA; cdr3_aa: CASSSQRITDTQYF; cdr3_nt: TGTGCCAGCAGTTCCCAGCGGATCACAGATACGCAGTATTTT
cdr3_length: 15; clone_size: NA; v_call: TRBV6-1; j_call: TRBJ2-5; d_call: TRBD1; cdr3_aa: CASSEAPTGGETQYF; cdr3_nt: TGTGCCAGCAGTGAAGCCCCGACAGGGGGGGAGACCCAGTACTTC
cdr3_length: 15; clone_size: once; v_call: TRBV19; j_call: TRBJ2-7; d_call: NA; cdr3_aa: CASSVRPESSYEQYF; cdr3_nt: TGTGCCAGTAGCGTAAGACCGGAGAGCTCCTACGAGCAGTACTTC
cdr3_length: 13; clone_size: NA; v_call: TRBV2; j_call: TRBJ1-1; d_call: NA; cdr3_aa: CASSSQVGAEAFF; cdr3_nt: TGTGCCAGCAGTTCTCAGGTAGGGGCTGAAGCTTTCTTT
cdr3_length: 13; clone_size: NA; v_call: TRBV7-2; j_call: TRBJ2-1; d_call: NA; cdr3_aa: CASTVSYYIEQFF; cdr3_nt: TGTGCCAGCACCGTCTCTTATTATATTGAGCAGTTCTTC
cdr3_length: 16; clone_size: NA; v_call: TRBV14; j_call: TRBJ1-1; d_call: TRBD1; cdr3_aa: CASSHPGTGTNTEAFF; cdr3_nt: TGTGCCAGCAGCCATCCCGGGACAGGGACGAACACTGAAGCTTTCTTT
cdr3_length: 13; clone_size: NA; v_call: TRBV5-4; j_call: TRBJ1-2; d_call: NA; cdr3_aa: CASSLPQADGYTF; cdr3_nt: TGTGCCAGCAGCTTACCACAGGCGGATGGCTACACCTTC
cdr3_length: 17; clone_size: NA; v_call: TRBV7-9; j_call: TRBJ1-1; d_call: TRBD1; cdr3_aa: CASSYTDRDGERTEAFF; cdr3_nt: TGTGCCAGCAGCTATACGGACAGGGATGGGGAAAGGACTGAAGCTTTCTTT
cdr3_length: 16; clone_size: few; v_call: TRBV2; j_call: TRBJ2-1; d_call: TRBD1; cdr3_aa: CASSEAGRGRWNEQFF; cdr3_nt: TGTGCCAGCAGTGAAGCAGGCAGGGGGCGTTGGAATGAGCAGTTCTTC
cdr3_length: 16; clone_size: NA; v_call: TRBV11-2; j_call: TRBJ1-1; d_call: NA; cdr3_aa: CASSLWVGNPNTEAFF; cdr3_nt: TGTGCCAGCAGCTTATGGGTGGGGAACCCGAACACTGAAGCTTTCTTT
cdr3_length: 11; clone_size: NA; v_call: TRBV6-6; j_call: TRBJ2-1; d_call: NA; cdr3_aa: CASSPYNEQFF; cdr3_nt: TGTGCCAGCAGTCCCTACAATGAGCAGTTCTTC
cdr3_length: 15; clone_size: NA; v_call: TRBV5-1; j_call: TRBJ2-3; d_call: NA; cdr3_aa: CASSLVERGTDTQYF; cdr3_nt: TGCGCCAGCAGCTTGGTAGAAAGGGGGACAGATACGCAGTATTTT
cdr3_length: 13; clone_size: few; v_call: TRBV5-1; j_call: TRBJ1-1; d_call: NA; cdr3_aa: CASSLSPNTEAFF; cdr3_nt: TGCGCCAGCAGCCTAAGTCCGAACACTGAAGCTTTCTTT
cdr3_length: 13; clone_size: NA; v_call: TRBV18; j_call: TRBJ2-3; d_call: NA; cdr3_aa: CASSRVYTDTQYF; cdr3_nt: TGTGCCAGCTCACGGGTGTACACAGATACGCAGTATTTT
cdr3_length: 14; clone_size: few; v_call: TRBV28; j_call: TRBJ1-2; d_call: NA; cdr3_aa: CASSLRGAGYGYTF; cdr3_nt: TGTGCCAGCAGTTTAAGGGGGGCGGGCTATGGCTACACCTTC
cdr3_length: 15; clone_size: NA; v_call: TRBV5-1; j_call: TRBJ1-1; d_call: TRBD1; cdr3_aa: CASSSSTGGDTEAFF; cdr3_nt: TGCGCCAGCAGCTCCTCGACAGGGGGAGACACTGAAGCTTTCTTT
cdr3_length: 15; clone_size: NA; v_call: TRBV6-1; j_call: TRBJ2-2; d_call: NA; cdr3_aa: CASTTAPPHTGELFF; cdr3_nt: TGTGCCAGCACTACGGCCCCTCCTCACACCGGGGAGCTGTTTTTT
cdr3_length: 14; clone_size: once; v_call: TRBV5-6; j_call: TRBJ1-5; d_call: NA; cdr3_aa: CASSSRQLDQPQHF; cdr3_nt: TGTGCCAGCAGCTCCCGACAGCTCGATCAGCCCCAGCATTTT
cdr3_length: 15; clone_size: many; v_call: TRBV5-1; j_call: TRBJ1-5; d_call: NA; cdr3_aa: CASSLEPNSNQPQHF; cdr3_nt: TGCGCCAGCAGCTTGGAACCGAATAGCAATCAGCCCCAGCATTTT
cdr3_length: 14; clone_size: NA; v_call: TRBV5-8; j_call: TRBJ1-1; d_call: NA; cdr3_aa: CASSLGRTNTEAFF; cdr3_nt: TGTGCCAGCAGCCTGGGACGGACGAACACTGAAGCTTTCTTT
cdr3_length: 16; clone_size: NA; v_call: TRBV29-1; j_call: TRBJ2-1; d_call: NA; cdr3_aa: CSARPGSFSSYNEQFF; cdr3_nt: TGCAGCGCCCGCCCGGGGTCGTTTAGCTCCTACAATGAGCAGTTCTTC
cdr3_length: 15; clone_size: NA; v_call: TRBV7-2; j_call: TRBJ2-4; d_call: NA; cdr3_aa: CASSSQGGGQRIQYF; cdr3_nt: TGTGCCAGCAGCTCTCAAGGAGGGGGCCAACGCATTCAGTACTTC
cdr3_length: 18; clone_size: NA; v_call: TRBV28; j_call: TRBJ2-1; d_call: NA; cdr3_aa: CASSRYSYREPERNEQFF; cdr3_nt: TGTGCCAGCAGCCGGTATTCCTACAGGGAACCAGAGAGAAATGAGCAGTTCTTC
cdr3_length: 16; clone_size: NA; v_call: TRBV19; j_call: TRBJ1-5; d_call: NA; cdr3_aa: CASSTKDIYSNQPQHF; cdr3_nt: TGTGCCAGTAGTACGAAGGACATTTATAGCAATCAGCCCCAGCATTTT
cdr3_length: 13; clone_size: few; v_call: TRBV28; j_call: TRBJ1-2; d_call: NA; cdr3_aa: CASSRGTNYGYTF; cdr3_nt: TGTGCCAGCAGCCGAGGGACTAACTATGGCTACACCTTC
cdr3_length: 16; clone_size: NA; v_call: TRBV5-5; j_call: TRBJ1-1; d_call: TRBD1; cdr3_aa: CASSFTGEWRTTEAFF; cdr3_nt: TGTGCCAGCAGCTTCACAGGGGAATGGCGGACCACTGAAGCTTTCTTT
cdr3_length: 15; clone_size: once; v_call: TRBV25-1; j_call: TRBJ2-5; d_call: TRBD1; cdr3_aa: CASSDIQGAKETQYF; cdr3_nt: TGTGCCAGCAGTGACATCCAGGGGGCTAAAGAGACCCAGTACTTC
cdr3_length: 11; clone_size: NA; v_call: TRBV20-1; j_call: TRBJ1-2; d_call: NA; cdr3_aa: CSAPREPGYTF; cdr3_nt: TGCAGTGCCCCGCGGGAACCAGGCTACACCTTC
cdr3_length: 15; clone_size: NA; v_call: TRBV28; j_call: TRBJ1-3; d_call: NA; cdr3_aa: CASSLVPLSGNTIYF; cdr3_nt: TGTGCCAGCAGTTTAGTACCCCTCTCTGGAAACACCATATATTTT
cdr3_length: 15; clone_size: NA; v_call: TRBV7-2; j_call: TRBJ2-7; d_call: NA; cdr3_aa: CASSFQHKSSYEQYF; cdr3_nt: TGTGCCAGCAGCTTCCAGCACAAAAGCTCCTACGAGCAGTACTTC
cdr3_length: 12; clone_size: NA; v_call: TRBV27; j_call: TRBJ2-1; d_call: NA; cdr3_aa: CASNSDWGHPFF; cdr3_nt: TGTGCCAGCAATAGCGACTGGGGCCACCCCTTCTTC
cdr3_length: 13; clone_size: NA; v_call: TRBV21-1; j_call: TRBJ2-7; d_call: NA; cdr3_aa: CASRKGEGAPPYF; cdr3_nt: TGTGCCAGCAGAAAAGGAGAGGGGGCCCCTCCGTACTTC
cdr3_length: 15; clone_size: NA; v_call: TRBV6-5; j_call: TRBJ1-4; d_call: TRBD1; cdr3_aa: CASRGPGTGAEKLFF; cdr3_nt: TGTGCCAGCAGGGGTCCAGGGACAGGGGCTGAAAAACTGTTTTTT
cdr3_length: 14; clone_size: NA; v_call: TRBV18; j_call: TRBJ1-2; d_call: NA; cdr3_aa: CATPAEEQTNGYTF; cdr3_nt: TGTGCCACCCCAGCGGAGGAGCAGACCAATGGCTACACCTTC
cdr3_length: 13; clone_size: NA; v_call: TRBV4-1; j_call: TRBJ1-4; d_call: NA; cdr3_aa: CASSRQGHEKLFF; cdr3_nt: TGCGCCAGCAGCCGGCAGGGCCATGAAAAACTGTTTTTT
cdr3_length: 16; clone_size: once; v_call: TRBV7-2; j_call: TRBJ2-2; d_call: NA; cdr3_aa: CASSLMGGANTGELFF; cdr3_nt: TGTGCCAGCAGCTTAATGGGGGGCGCGAACACCGGGGAGCTGTTTTTT
cdr3_length: 12; clone_size: few; v_call: TRBV30; j_call: TRBJ2-5; d_call: TRBD2; cdr3_aa: CAWSGSGGAQYF; cdr3_nt: TGTGCCTGGAGCGGCTCTGGGGGGGCCCAGTACTTC
cdr3_length: 15; clone_size: NA; v_call: TRBV5-1; j_call: TRBJ1-2; d_call: NA; cdr3_aa: CASSPTGLRTYGYTF; cdr3_nt: TGCGCCAGCAGCCCAACGGGACTCCGGACCTATGGCTACACCTTC
cdr3_length: 17; clone_size: NA; v_call: TRBV4-1; j_call: TRBJ2-1; d_call: NA; cdr3_aa: CASSQEEASLSYNEQFF; cdr3_nt: TGCGCCAGCAGCCAAGAAGAGGCTAGCCTCTCCTACAATGAGCAGTTCTTC
cdr3_length: 15; clone_size: NA; v_call: TRBV5-1; j_call: TRBJ2-2; d_call: NA; cdr3_aa: CASSLGALGAGELFF; cdr3_nt: TGCGCCAGCAGCTTGGGAGCCTTAGGGGCCGGGGAGCTGTTTTTT
cdr3_length: 14; clone_size: NA; v_call: TRBV6-5; j_call: TRBJ1-4; d_call: TRBD1; cdr3_aa: CASSFRGLDEKLFF; cdr3_nt: TGTGCCAGCAGTTTCAGGGGGCTTGATGAAAAACTGTTTTTT
cdr3_length: 16; clone_size: NA; v_call: TRBV7-8; j_call: TRBJ2-7; d_call: TRBD1; cdr3_aa: CASSFRTGPSSYEQYF; cdr3_nt: TGTGCCAGCAGCTTTCGGACAGGGCCCAGCTCCTACGAGCAGTACTTC
cdr3_length: 15; clone_size: once; v_call: TRBV5-6; j_call: TRBJ2-1; d_call: NA; cdr3_aa: CASSLSPRGRNEQFF; cdr3_nt: TGTGCCAGCAGCTTGTCGCCTAGGGGAAGGAATGAGCAGTTCTTC
cdr3_length: 14; clone_size: NA; v_call: TRBV6-5; j_call: TRBJ1-2; d_call: NA; cdr3_aa: CASSYSIGGRGYTF; cdr3_nt: TGTGCCAGCAGTTACTCGATTGGGGGCAGAGGCTACACCTTC
cdr3_length: 13; clone_size: NA; v_call: TRBV2; j_call: TRBJ1-2; d_call: TRBD1; cdr3_aa: CASDSQGAYGYTF; cdr3_nt: TGTGCCAGCGACTCACAGGGGGCCTATGGCTACACCTTC
cdr3_length: 15; clone_size: NA; v_call: TRBV19; j_call: TRBJ1-5; d_call: NA; cdr3_aa: CASSLTGPSNQPQHF; cdr3_nt: TGTGCCAGTAGTCTAACAGGTCCCAGCAATCAGCCCCAGCATTTT